This record covers a single T cell receptor (beta chain). This clone showed up just once. Its antigen has not been determined. No much larger clone exists at a distance of one base, and base qualities are not known. CD8 naive samples were CD45RO-negative cells positively selected for CCR7, giving a CD45RA+CCR7+ population that excluded TemRA cells. Healthy HIV-negative adults with no recently reported acute infections or vaccinations were included as donors. Every donor was a Caucasian adult residing in Nashville, Tennessee, USA. Blood was collected by leukapheresis, and PBMCs were isolated by Ficoll-Histopaque density gradient centrifugation and then cryopreserved in liquid nitrogen vapor phase. Analytical flow cytometry was used to check the purity and quantity of each magnetically sorted T cell population. Genomic DNA was isolated from each sorted fraction and quantified by UV absorbance on a Nanodrop 2000c.

From the cysteine through the phenylalanine, the CDR3 covers 14 amino acids. The DNA shown is the 42-base CDR3, in frame from base 1. V was cut back by 0 bases and J by 7 bases, leaving a gap of 10 bases between them. Per the germline V gene (reference sequence), PRHDT is the CDR1 and FYEKMQ is the CDR2. This sample was included in a study of shared clonotypes between healthy human individuals (dated by TCRdb to 2020 to 2022). For context, the study as a whole: The cohort included three men and a couple of women between 18 and 49 years of age. For each donor, three plates each were used for CD4 naive and CD4 memory, two plates were used for CD8 naive, and one plate was used for CD8 memory. The study deeply sequenced blood TCR repertoires of five healthy adults to estimate repertoire size and the extent of clonotype sharing between individuals. To increase sequencing depth and limit assay-specific biases, different laboratories used diverse techniques to prepare libraries and sequence TCR repertoires. Between about 0.85 and 10 billion PBMCs per donor were obtained by leukapheresis. Points the paper makes about the study in general: Estimated clonotype richness was generally larger for naive than for memory subsets. Compared with non-shared clonotypes, clonotypes shared by all four sorted-subset donors had higher generation probabilities. Pairwise subsampling indicated that sequencing depth was expected to affect the degree of clonotype sharing among donors. When several donors were compared, the shared fraction of clonotypes was roughly 5% for naive CD4, approximately 3.3% for naive CD8, about 2.4% for memory CD4, and roughly 0.43% for memory CD8. The small number of donors limited the genetic and exposure-history diversity represented. Only blood was sampled, and tissue TCR repertoires likely differ from those in blood. Incomplete sequencing was indicated by rarefaction of sorted-subset datasets, despite the large sequencing depth.

Using the deep immunoSEQ assay, TCR CDR3 regions were amplified from genomic DNA by multiplex PCR. Extracted genomic DNA from each cell subset was distributed evenly across all wells of several immunoSEQ 96-well plates, and each plate was treated as a replicate. For sorted subsets, each replicate PCR was loaded with 200 ng genomic DNA, equivalent to 25,000 to 35,000 T cell genomes. Purified libraries were measured with a Qubit 3.0 fluorometer, size-checked on a Bioanalyzer 2100, and measured again with the KAPA Library Quantification kit. Each immunoSEQ 96-well plate was sequenced on its own single-read 150-cycle Illumina NextSeq 550 flow cell. The original pipeline was this. The immunoSEQ output contained only junctional sequences without quality scores, so filtering could not match that applied to full-length reads. Sequences were annotated with PyIR, a Python wrapper for IgBLAST v1.9, using IMGT germline references to assign V/J genes and CDR3. Reads with weak V/J assignments (E-value above 1e-6), missing CDR3, stop codons, out-of-frame junctions, or ambiguous translated residues were removed. V3J clonotypes were defined as sequences sharing an identical inferred V gene, J gene, and CDR3 amino acid sequence. The percentage overlap between two repertoires was calculated by dividing the number of shared unique clonotypes by the size of the smaller repertoire. RTK rarefaction, the Chao1 estimator, and Recon v2.1 estimates of unobserved clonotypes were used to assess repertoire richness. For all TCRbeta clonotypes obtained by the gDNA method from a handful of donors, generation probabilities were computed with OLGA. Imported from immuneACCESS, the table was reduced by TCRdb to in-frame sequences with V and J called. These copies leave out some clones; in studies compared against another copy, an unresolved V gene accounts for under half, and the cause of the remainder is not known. V, J and clone size reflect that table, while D and trimming were determined from the DNA. The sample table lists hundreds of thousands of clones, 92% of them with a count of one. Around 24% of the sample comes from the top ten.

Sequences were obtained from naive CD8+ T cells sorted from blood. What the cell subset or site label conveys for this sample: CD45RA+CCR7+. This receptor chain uses TRBV13 and TRBJ2-1; no confident D gene assignment can be made. This TCR derives from a man aged 25 to 40 in good health. CDR3 loop: CASSLGQVHNEQFF. Read as DNA, the sequence is TGTGCCAGCAGCTTAGGGCAGGTTCATAATGAGCAGTTCTTC.